The 2 T cell receptor beta chains below all came from one sample that was sequenced in a study of OX40 agonist ivuxolimab in advanced cancers. The library was prepared using the immunoSEQ multiplex PCR assay. In TCRdb, the immuneACCESS table is reduced to in-frame sequences with V and J assigned. These tables do not hold every clone; where another copy was compared, an unresolved V gene accounts for under half, and the others remain unexplained. For this sample the table gives 50,000 to 65,000 clones, of which roughly 89% were detected only once. Together, the top ten hold roughly 3% of the sample. Here the sequenced sample was CD4+ or CD8+ T cells sorted from blood, taken in a trial of the OX40 agonist ivuxolimab. The source of these receptors is an adult with an advanced solid tumor such as melanoma, head and neck, liver or kidney cancer.

This rearrangement joins TRBV6-5 to TRBJ1-3; D unresolved. CDR3 size: 13 residues. In germline, CDR1 is MNHEY, CDR2 SVGAGI. The V end was cut by 6 bases, the J end by 6 bases, with 12 bases between. CDR3 sequence reads: CASRNNRENTIYF. As DNA, the CDR3 is TGTGCCAGCAGAAATAATCGGGAAAACACCATATATTTT.

The CDR3 DNA reads as TGTGCCAGCTTACCCCTACAGCACACAGATACGCAGTATTTT. This sequence encodes CASLPLQHTDTQYF. The gene calls are TRBV18 and TRBJ2-3; unclear D gene. The CDR3 is 14 residues long. Trimming took off 7 bases at V and 2 bases at J, with 13 bases between the two ends. Germline CDR1 is KGHSH and CDR2 is LQKENI.